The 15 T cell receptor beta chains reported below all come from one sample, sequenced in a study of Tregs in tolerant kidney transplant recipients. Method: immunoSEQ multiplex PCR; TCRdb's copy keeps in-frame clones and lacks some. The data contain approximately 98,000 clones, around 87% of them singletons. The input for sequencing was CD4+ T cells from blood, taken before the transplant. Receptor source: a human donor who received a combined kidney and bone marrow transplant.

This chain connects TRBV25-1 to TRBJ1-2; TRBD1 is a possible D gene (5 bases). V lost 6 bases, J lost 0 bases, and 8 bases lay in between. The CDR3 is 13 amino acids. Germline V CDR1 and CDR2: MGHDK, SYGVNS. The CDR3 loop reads CASSGGSNYGYTF. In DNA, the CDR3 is TGTGCCAGCAGCGGGGGTTCTAACTATGGCTACACCTTC.

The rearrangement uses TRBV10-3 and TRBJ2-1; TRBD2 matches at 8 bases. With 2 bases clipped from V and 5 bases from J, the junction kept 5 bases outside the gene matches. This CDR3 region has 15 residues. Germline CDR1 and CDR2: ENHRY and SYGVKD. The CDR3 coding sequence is TGTGCCATCAGTGAGAGCGGGAGCCCCGACAATGAGCAGTTCTTC. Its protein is CAISESGSPDNEQFF.

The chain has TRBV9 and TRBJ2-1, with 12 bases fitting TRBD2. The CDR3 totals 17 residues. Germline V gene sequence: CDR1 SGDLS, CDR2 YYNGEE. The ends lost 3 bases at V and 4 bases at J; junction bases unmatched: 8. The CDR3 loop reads CASSAVGLAGPYNEQFF. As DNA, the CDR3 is TGTGCCAGCAGCGCTGTTGGACTAGCGGGACCTTACAATGAGCAGTTCTTC.

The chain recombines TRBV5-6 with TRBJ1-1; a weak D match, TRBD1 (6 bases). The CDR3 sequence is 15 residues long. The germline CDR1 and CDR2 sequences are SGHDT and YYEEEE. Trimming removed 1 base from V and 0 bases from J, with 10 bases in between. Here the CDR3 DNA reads TGTGCCAGCAGCTTGTTGAGGGGGATGAACACTGAAGCTTTCTTT. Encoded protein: CASSLLRGMNTEAFF.

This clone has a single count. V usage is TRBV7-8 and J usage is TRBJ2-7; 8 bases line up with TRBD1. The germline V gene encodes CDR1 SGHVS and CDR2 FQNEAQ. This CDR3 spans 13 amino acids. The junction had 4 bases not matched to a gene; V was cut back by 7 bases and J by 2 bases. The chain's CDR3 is CASTTGATYEQYF. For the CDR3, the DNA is TGTGCCAGCACGACAGGGGCGACCTACGAGCAGTACTTC.

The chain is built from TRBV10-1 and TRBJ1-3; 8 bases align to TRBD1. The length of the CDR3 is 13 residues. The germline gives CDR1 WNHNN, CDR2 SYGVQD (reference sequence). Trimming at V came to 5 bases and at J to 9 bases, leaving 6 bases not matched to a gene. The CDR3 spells CASSPDRAGTIYF. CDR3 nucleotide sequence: TGCGCCAGCAGTCCGGACAGGGCCGGCACCATATATTTT.

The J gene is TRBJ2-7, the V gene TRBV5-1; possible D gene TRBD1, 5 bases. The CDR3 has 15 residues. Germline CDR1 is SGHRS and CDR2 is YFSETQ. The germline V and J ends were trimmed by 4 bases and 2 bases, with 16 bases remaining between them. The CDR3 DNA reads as TGCGCCAGCAGCCCCATGGGGCAGGGCCCCTACGAGCAGTACTTC. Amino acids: CASSPMGQGPYEQYF.

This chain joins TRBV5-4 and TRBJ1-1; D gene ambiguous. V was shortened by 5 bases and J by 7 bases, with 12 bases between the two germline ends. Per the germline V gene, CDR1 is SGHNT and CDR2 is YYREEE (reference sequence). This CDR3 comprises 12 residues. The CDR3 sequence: CASRSSGSEAFF. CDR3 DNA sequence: TGTGCCAGCAGATCATCGGGTAGTGAAGCTTTCTTT.

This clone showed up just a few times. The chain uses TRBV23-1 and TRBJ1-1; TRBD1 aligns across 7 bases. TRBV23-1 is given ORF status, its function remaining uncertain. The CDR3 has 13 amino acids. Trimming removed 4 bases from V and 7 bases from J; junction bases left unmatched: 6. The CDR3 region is CASSLGQPNEAFF. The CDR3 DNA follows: TGCGCCAGCAGTCTGGGACAGCCCAATGAAGCTTTCTTT.

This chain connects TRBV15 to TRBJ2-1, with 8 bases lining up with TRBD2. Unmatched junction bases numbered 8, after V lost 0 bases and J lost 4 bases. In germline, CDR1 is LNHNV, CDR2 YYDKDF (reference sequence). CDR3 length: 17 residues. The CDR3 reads CATSRDLVAGGYNEQFF. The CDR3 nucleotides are TGTGCCACCAGCAGAGATCTGGTGGCGGGGGGATACAATGAGCAGTTCTTC.

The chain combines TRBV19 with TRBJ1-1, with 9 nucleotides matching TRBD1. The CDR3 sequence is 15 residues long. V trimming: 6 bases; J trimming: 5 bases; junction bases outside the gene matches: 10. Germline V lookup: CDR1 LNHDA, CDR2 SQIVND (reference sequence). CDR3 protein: CASSPDPGQGTEAFF. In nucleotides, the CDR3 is TGTGCCAGTAGCCCAGACCCGGGACAGGGAACTGAAGCTTTCTTT.

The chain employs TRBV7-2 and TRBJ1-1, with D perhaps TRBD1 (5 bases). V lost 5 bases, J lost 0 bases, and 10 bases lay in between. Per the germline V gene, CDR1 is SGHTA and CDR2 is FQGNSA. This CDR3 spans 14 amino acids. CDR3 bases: TGTGCCAGCAGCCGACAGTTAATGAACACTGAAGCTTTCTTT. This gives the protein CASSRQLMNTEAFF.

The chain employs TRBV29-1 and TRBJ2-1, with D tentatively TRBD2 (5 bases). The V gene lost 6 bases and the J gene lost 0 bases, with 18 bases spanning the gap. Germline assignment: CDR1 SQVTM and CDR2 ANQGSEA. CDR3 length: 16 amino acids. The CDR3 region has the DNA TGCAGCGTCCCAACATACCGGGGTAGCTCCTACAATGAGCAGTTCTTC. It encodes CSVPTYRGSSYNEQFF.

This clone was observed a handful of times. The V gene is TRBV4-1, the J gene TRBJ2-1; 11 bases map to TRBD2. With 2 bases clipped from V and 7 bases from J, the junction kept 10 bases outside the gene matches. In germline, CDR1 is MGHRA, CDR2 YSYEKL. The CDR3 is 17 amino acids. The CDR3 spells CASSQPILAGVGNEQFF. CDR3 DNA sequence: TGCGCCAGCAGCCAACCAATACTAGCGGGAGTGGGGAATGAGCAGTTCTTC.

CDR3: CASSLTPNSYEQYF. The CDR3 nucleotides are TGTGCCAGCAGCTTAACTCCTAACTCCTACGAGCAGTACTTC. This chain connects TRBV7-7 to TRBJ2-7, with no clear D. Trimming removed 2 bases at V and 0 bases at J, with 8 bases between. The CDR3 is 14 residues long. In germline, CDR1 is SSHAT, CDR2 FNYEAQ (reference sequence).